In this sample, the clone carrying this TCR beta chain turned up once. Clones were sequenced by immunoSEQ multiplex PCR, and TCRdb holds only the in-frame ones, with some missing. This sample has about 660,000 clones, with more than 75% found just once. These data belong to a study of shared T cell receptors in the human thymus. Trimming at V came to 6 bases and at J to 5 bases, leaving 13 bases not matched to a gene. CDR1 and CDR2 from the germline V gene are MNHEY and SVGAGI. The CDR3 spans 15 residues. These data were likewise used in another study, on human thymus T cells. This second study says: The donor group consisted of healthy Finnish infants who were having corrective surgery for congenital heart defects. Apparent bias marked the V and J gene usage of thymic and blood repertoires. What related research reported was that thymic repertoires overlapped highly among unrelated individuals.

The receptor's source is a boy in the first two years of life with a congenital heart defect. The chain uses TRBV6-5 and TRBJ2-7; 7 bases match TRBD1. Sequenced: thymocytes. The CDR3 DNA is TGTGCCAGCAGCCACGACAGGGAAAGTAGCGACGAGCAGTACTTC. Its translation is CASSHDRESSDEQYF.